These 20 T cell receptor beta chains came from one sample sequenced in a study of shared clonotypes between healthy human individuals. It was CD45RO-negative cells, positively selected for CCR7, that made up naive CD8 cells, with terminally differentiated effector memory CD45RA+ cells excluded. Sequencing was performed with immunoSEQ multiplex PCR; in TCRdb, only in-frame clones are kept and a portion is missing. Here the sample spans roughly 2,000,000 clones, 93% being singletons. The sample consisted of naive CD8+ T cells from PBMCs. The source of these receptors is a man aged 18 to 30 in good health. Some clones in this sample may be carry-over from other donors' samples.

Written as DNA, the CDR3 is TGCGCCAGCAGCCAAGATTCTAACCCTCGTACAGATACGCAGTATTTT. Protein: CASSQDSNPRTDTQYF. The chain is built from TRBV4-1 and TRBJ2-3; D unclear. Germline loops: CDR1 MGHRA, CDR2 YSYEKL. V gave up 0 bases and J gave up 3 bases, with 13 bases separating them. CDR3 length equals 16 residues.

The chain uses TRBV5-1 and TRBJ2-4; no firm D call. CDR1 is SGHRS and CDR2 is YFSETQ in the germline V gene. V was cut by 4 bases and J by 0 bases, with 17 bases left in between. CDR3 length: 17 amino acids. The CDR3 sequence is CASSPSGEILAKNIQYF. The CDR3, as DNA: TGCGCCAGCAGCCCATCCGGCGAGATACTAGCCAAAAACATTCAGTACTTC.

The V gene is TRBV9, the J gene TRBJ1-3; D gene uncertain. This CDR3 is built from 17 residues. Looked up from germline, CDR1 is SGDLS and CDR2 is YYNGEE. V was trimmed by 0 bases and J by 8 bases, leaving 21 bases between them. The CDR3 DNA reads TGTGCCAGCAGCGTAGAGTCCTCCGCTGGACGGAAAGACACCATATATTTT. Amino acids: CASSVESSAGRKDTIYF. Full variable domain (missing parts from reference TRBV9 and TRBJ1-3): DSGVTQTPKHLITATGQRVTLRCSPRSGDLSVYWYQQSLDQGLQFLIQYYNGEERAKGNILERFSAQQFPDLHSELNLSSLELGDSALYFCASSVESSAGRKDTIYFGEGSWLTVV.

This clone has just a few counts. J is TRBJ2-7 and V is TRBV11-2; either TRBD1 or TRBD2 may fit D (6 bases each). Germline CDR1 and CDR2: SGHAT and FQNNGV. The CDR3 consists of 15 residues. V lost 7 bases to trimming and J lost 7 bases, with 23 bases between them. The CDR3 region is CASTGAGLDFGEQYF. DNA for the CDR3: TGTGCCAGCACGGGGGCAGGGTTAGACTTTGGGGAGCAGTACTTC.

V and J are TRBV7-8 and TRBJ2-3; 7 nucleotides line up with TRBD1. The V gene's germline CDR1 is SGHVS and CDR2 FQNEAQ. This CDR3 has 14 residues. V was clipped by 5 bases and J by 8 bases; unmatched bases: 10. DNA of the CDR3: TGTGCCAGCAGCCCGAGGGGTGACAGGGCTACGCAGTATTTT. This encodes CASSPRGDRATQYF.

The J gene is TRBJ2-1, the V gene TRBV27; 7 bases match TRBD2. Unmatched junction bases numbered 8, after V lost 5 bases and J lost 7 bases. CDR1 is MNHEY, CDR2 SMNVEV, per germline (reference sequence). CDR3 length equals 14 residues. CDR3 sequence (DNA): TGTGCCAGCAGTCCGGGACTAAAGATGAATGAGCAGTTCTTC. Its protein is CASSPGLKMNEQFF.

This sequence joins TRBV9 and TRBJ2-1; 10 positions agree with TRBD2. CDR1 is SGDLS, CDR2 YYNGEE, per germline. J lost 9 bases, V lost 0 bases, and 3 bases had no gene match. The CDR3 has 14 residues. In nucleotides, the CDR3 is TGTGCCAGCAGCGTAGGAGCGGGAGGGGTTGAGCAGTTCTTC. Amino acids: CASSVGAGGVEQFF.

The CDR3 region has the DNA TGCAGCGGAGACAGCTTAATCTACAATGAGCAGTTCTTC. This sequence encodes CSGDSLIYNEQFF. This sequence joins TRBV29-1 and TRBJ2-1; D is possibly TRBD1 (5 bases). Per the germline V gene, CDR1 is SQVTM and CDR2 is ANQGSEA. Trimming stripped 7 bases from V and 3 bases from J, with 13 bases between. The length of the CDR3 is 13 residues.

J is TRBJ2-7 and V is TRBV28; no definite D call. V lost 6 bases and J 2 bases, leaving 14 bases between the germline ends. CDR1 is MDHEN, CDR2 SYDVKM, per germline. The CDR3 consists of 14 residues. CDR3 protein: CASRNDKITYEQYF. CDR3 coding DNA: TGTGCCAGCAGAAACGACAAGATAACCTACGAGCAGTACTTC.

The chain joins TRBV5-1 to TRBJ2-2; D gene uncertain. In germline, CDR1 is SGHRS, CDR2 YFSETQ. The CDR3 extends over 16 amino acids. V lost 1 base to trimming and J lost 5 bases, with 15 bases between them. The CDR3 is CASSLPIFAGTGELFF. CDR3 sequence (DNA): TGCGCCAGCAGCTTGCCTATCTTTGCCGGAACCGGGGAGCTGTTTTTT.

The CDR3 spells CASSLYRGVDNEQFF. In DNA, the CDR3 is TGTGCCAGCAGCTTATATCGGGGAGTGGACAATGAGCAGTTCTTC. V and J are TRBV7-2 and TRBJ2-1; tentative D call: TRBD2 (5 bases). CDR1 and CDR2 (germline): SGHTA, FQGNSA. V lost 2 bases, J lost 5 bases, and 13 bases lay in between. The CDR3 runs to 15 residues.

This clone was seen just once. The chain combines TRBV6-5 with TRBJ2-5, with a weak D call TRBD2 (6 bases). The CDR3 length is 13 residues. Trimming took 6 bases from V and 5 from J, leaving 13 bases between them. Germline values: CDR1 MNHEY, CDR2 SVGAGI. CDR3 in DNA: TGTGCCAGCAGCCTTGGGGGGTTGGAGACCCAGTACTTC. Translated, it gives CASSLGGLETQYF.

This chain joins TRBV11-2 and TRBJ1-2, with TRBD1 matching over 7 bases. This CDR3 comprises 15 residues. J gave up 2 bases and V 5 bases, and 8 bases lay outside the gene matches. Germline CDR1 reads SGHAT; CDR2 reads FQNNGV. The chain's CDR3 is CASSLSAGQNYGYTF. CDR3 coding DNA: TGTGCCAGCAGCCTTAGCGCGGGACAGAACTATGGCTACACCTTC.

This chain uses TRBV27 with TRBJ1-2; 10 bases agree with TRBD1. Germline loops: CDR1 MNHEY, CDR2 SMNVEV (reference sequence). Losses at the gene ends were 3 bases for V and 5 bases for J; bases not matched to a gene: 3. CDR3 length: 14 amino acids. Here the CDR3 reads CASSFRTGGYGYTF. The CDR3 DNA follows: TGTGCCAGCAGTTTTCGGACAGGGGGTTATGGCTACACCTTC.

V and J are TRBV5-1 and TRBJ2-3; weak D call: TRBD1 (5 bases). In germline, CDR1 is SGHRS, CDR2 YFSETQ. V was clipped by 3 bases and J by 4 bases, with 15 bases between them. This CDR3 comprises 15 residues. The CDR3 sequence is CASSSDSILPDTQYF. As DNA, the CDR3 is TGCGCCAGCAGCTCTGACAGCATTTTACCAGATACGCAGTATTTT.

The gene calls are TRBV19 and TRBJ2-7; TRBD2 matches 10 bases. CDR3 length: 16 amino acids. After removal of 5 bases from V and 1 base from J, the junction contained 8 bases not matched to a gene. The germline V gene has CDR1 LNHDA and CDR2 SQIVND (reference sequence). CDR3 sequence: CASSPLGLAPSYEQYF. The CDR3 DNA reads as TGTGCCAGTAGTCCACTGGGACTAGCGCCTTCCTACGAGCAGTACTTC.

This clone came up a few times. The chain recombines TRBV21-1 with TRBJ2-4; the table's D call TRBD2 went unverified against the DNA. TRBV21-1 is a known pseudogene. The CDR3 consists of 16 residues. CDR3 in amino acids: CASSKARSLAKNIQYF. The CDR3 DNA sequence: TGTGCCAGCAGCAAAGCCCGTAGTCTAGCCAAAAACATTCAGTACTTC.

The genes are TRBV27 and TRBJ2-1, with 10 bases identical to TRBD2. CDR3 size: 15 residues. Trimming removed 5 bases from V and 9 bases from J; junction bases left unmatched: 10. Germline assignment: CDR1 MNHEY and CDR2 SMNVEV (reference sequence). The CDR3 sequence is CASSLGLAGAPEQFF. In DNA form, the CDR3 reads TGTGCCAGCAGTCTCGGGCTAGCGGGAGCTCCTGAGCAGTTCTTC.

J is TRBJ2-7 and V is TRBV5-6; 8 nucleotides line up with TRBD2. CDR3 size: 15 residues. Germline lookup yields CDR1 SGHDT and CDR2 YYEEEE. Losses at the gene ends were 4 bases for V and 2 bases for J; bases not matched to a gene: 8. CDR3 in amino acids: CASSDGLADPYEQYF. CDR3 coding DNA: TGTGCCAGCAGCGACGGACTAGCTGACCCCTACGAGCAGTACTTC.

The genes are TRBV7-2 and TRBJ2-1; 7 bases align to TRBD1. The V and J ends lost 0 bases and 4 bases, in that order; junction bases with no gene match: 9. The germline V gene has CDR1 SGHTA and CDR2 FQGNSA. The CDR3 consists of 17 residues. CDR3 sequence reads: CASSLAVLQGFYNEQFF. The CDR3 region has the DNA TGTGCCAGCAGCTTAGCGGTCTTACAGGGGTTTTACAATGAGCAGTTCTTC.